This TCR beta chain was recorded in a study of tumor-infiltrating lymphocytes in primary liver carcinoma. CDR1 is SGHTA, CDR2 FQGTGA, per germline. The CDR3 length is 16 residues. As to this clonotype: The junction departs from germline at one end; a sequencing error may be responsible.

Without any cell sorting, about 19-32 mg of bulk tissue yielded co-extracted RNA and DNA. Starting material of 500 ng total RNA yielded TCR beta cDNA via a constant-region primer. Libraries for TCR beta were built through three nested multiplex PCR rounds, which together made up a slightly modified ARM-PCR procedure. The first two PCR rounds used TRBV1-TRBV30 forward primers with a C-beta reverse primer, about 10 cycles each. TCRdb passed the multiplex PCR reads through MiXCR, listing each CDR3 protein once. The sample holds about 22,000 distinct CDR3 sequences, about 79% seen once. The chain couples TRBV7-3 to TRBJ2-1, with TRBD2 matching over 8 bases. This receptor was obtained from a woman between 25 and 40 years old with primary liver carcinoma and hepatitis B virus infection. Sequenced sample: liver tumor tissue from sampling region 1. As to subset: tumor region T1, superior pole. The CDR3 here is CASSSTSGSSYNEQLF. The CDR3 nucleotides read TGTGCCAGCAGCTCGACGAGCGGGAGCTCCTACAATGAGCAGCTCTTC.